This T cell receptor beta chain came from a study of blood T cell repertoires in COVID-19 (TCRdb year 2020). Turning to the overall study: Samples from collaborators originated in the United States, Italy and Spain and spanned both the acute and convalescent phases of COVID-19. The material from the prospective study consisted of cDNA or gDNA derived from T cells, B-cell-depleted T cells, or PBMCs. Deeply sampled blood TCRbeta repertoires from subjects exposed to, actively infected with, or recovered from COVID-19 were included in the dataset. A freely available public database, intended as a resource for researchers studying the immune response to SARS-CoV-2, is where the repertoires were released. Samples came from the ongoing ImmuneRACE study (first 160 participants) plus 1,254 subjects from 6 global collaborators. Nearly every sample came with metadata listing a de-identified subject ID, COVID-19 status, age in years and sex. Where available, HLA class I and class II types were obtained from metadata supplied by the sample provider rather than from assay-based typing. General findings and caveats noted by the study authors: The quantity of clinical and demographic metadata differed by source and by participant and was supplied without curation.

Whole blood was collected in K2EDTA tubes by collaborating institutions according to the institutions' own protocols. For TCRbeta analysis, collaborators shipped samples in one of three forms: frozen whole blood, isolated PBMCs, or DNA extracted from either of those sample types. TCRbeta CDR3 regions were amplified from genomic DNA by means of the immunoSEQ Assay, a bias-controlled multiplex PCR. For the original study's pipeline: The number of nucleated cells in each sample was estimated from the amplification of reference gene primers within the assay. Sequence reads were collapsed and filtered to measure the absolute abundance of every unique TCRbeta CDR3 rearrangement. For each sample, productive Simpson clonality was calculated as the square root of Simpson's diversity index over productive rearrangements. TCRdb mirrors the immuneACCESS table, restricted to in-frame sequences. Some clones are absent from its copies; in checked studies, under half trace to an unresolved V gene, and the reason for the others is unknown. That table gives V, J and clone size, and the DNA gave D and trimming. This sample holds 170,000 or so clones; around 84% were observed only once. 2.5% to 3% of the sample lies in the top ten.

This clone showed up just a few times. Its antigen is still unknown. No quality values exist for individual bases; no much larger clone is one base distant. V is shortened by 3 bases, J by 0 bases, and the region joining them spans 10 bases. Sequences SGHRS (CDR1) and YFSETQ (CDR2) are obtained from the germline V gene. The cysteine opens and the phenylalanine closes a CDR3 of 14 amino acids. Only the CDR3 part of the read is kept: 42 bases, read in frame from the first base. The V and J genes are TRBV5-1 and TRBJ2-7; the D segment could be TRBD1, given 6 matching bases. This sequence was found in a man aged 35-49 years with active or convalescent COVID-19. The material sequenced was peripheral blood. The CDR3 protein is CASSSDSSSYEQYF. In nucleotides, the sequence is TGCGCCAGCAGCTCGGACAGTAGCTCCTACGAGCAGTACTTC.